Following are 23 T cell receptor beta chains from one sample sequenced in a study of human T cells and chemical hapten exposure. TCRdb re-derived calls from the RACE reads in MiXCR, one entry per CDR3 protein. The sample records around 300,000 distinct CDR3 sequences, 4.5% to 7% being singletons. Time point noted: pre-sensitization, week 0. As for treatment: therapeutic diphenylcyclopropenone sensitization with weekly scalp DPC. This specimen consisted of whole blood, obtained in connection with sensitization to the hapten diphenylcyclopropenone (DPC). The source of these receptors is a woman between 18 and 29 years old with alopecia areata. Some clones in this sample may be carry-over from other donors' samples.

This clonotype occurred a few times. The chain carries TRBV7-2 and TRBJ1-1; D is uncertain. The CDR3 loop spans 12 amino acids. Germline V CDR1 and CDR2: SGHTA, FQGNSA. Between the trimmed V and J ends, which lost 5 bases and 7 bases, there was a span of 11 bases. CDR3 amino acids: CASSTRTDEAFF. CDR3 nucleotides: TGTGCCAGCAGCACTAGGACCGATGAAGCTTTCTTT.

The chain is built from TRBV6-6 and TRBJ2-7; no clear D. V shed 5 bases and J shed 3 bases, with 5 bases lying between them. CDR1 and CDR2 (germline): MNHNY, SVGAGI (reference sequence). CDR3 length: 11 amino acids. The CDR3 DNA sequence: TGTGCCAGCAGTGGTTTCTACGAGCAGTACTTC. Protein: CASSGFYEQYF.

This clonotype was recorded many times. For the CDR3, the DNA is TGTGCCAGCAGTGGGGCAGGCAATGAGCAGTTCTTC. Its translation is CASSGAGNEQFF. The V call is TRBV12-3 or TRBV12-4, the J call TRBJ2-1; TRBD1 might be the D (5 bases). The CDR3 sequence is 12 residues long. Deletions cut 5 bases from V and 6 bases from J, with 8 bases between.

This clonotype was observed at least ten times. V is TRBV6-2 or TRBV6-3 and J is TRBJ1-5, with TRBD1 matching 7 bases. The CDR3 spans 15 residues. Trimming removed 2 bases from V and 4 bases from J; junction bases left unmatched: 5. Germline CDR1 and CDR2: MNHEY and SVGEGT. CDR3 residues: CASSYEGRGNQPQHF. In DNA form, the CDR3 reads TGTGCCAGCAGTTACGAGGGCAGGGGGAATCAGCCCCAGCATTTT.

This clonotype appeared many times. The chain carries TRBV6-2 or TRBV6-3 and TRBJ2-1, with 14 bases fitting TRBD2. V dropped 4 bases and J dropped 0; count of bases not matched to a gene: 5. CDR1 is MNHEY, CDR2 SVGEGT, per germline. This CDR3 has 18 residues. The CDR3 DNA reads as TGTGCCAGCAGTTCCCGACTAGCGGGGGGGTACTCCTACAATGAGCAGTTCTTC. Residues: CASSSRLAGGYSYNEQFF.

The table lists this clonotype with a few counts. This CDR3 reads CASSESRDRRYEQYF. CDR3 DNA: TGTGCCAGCAGTGAATCAAGGGACAGGCGGTACGAGCAGTACTTC. The genes are TRBV25-1 and TRBJ2-7, with 8 bases lining up with TRBD1. Germline assignment: CDR1 MGHDK and CDR2 SYGVNS. V was clipped by 1 base and J by 4 bases; unmatched bases: 6. The CDR3 sequence is 15 residues long.

This clonotype was observed at least ten times. This sequence joins TRBV5-1 and TRBJ2-1; 7 bases line up with TRBD1. Trimming at V came to 4 bases and at J to 1 base, leaving 2 bases not matched to a gene. Looked up from germline, CDR1 is SGHRS and CDR2 is YFSETQ. The CDR3 sequence is 14 residues long. The CDR3 sequence: CASSPDRSYNEQFF. The CDR3 DNA follows: TGCGCCAGCAGCCCGGACAGGTCCTACAATGAGCAGTTCTTC.

The chain recombines TRBV16 with TRBJ1-5; D possibly corresponds to TRBD1 (5 bases). V was clipped by 2 bases and J by 0 bases, with 11 bases between them. Germline CDR1 KGHSY, CDR2 FQNENV. The CDR3 contains 16 residues. The CDR3 DNA reads TGTGCCAGCAGCCAAAGACAGTACAATAGCAATCAGCCCCAGCATTTT. Protein product: CASSQRQYNSNQPQHF.

This clonotype was detected many times. The chain carries TRBV10-3 and TRBJ2-7; no definite D call. V lost 6 bases, J lost 2 bases, and 17 bases lay in between. Germline V gene sequence: CDR1 ENHRY, CDR2 SYGVKD. The CDR3 is made up of 15 amino acids. CDR3 bases: TGTGCCATCAGCGCCACCCGCGGCCGTGCCTACGAGCAGTACTTC. Residues: CAISATRGRAYEQYF.

Only a few counts were recorded for this clonotype. The chain has TRBV7-2 and TRBJ1-2, with 8 bases aligning to TRBD1. V was clipped by 1 base and J by 3 bases; unmatched bases: 4. CDR1 and CDR2 from the germline V gene are SGHTA and FQGNSA. The CDR3 contains 15 residues. The CDR3 spells CASSLGSGGHYGYTF. The CDR3 DNA is TGTGCCAGCAGCTTAGGGTCAGGGGGCCACTATGGCTACACCTTC.

The gene calls are TRBV12-5 and TRBJ2-3, with a weak D call TRBD1 (5 bases). Trimming removed 3 bases from V and 4 bases from J, with 17 bases in between. This CDR3 region has 16 residues. The V gene's germline CDR1 is LGHNT and CDR2 FRNRAP. CDR3 in amino acids: CASGLWQVLGPDTQYF. The CDR3 region has the DNA TGTGCTAGTGGTTTATGGCAAGTCCTGGGGCCAGATACGCAGTATTTT.

This clonotype appeared a few times. The V call is TRBV2, the J call TRBJ2-3, with 12 nucleotides matching TRBD2. V trimming: 6 bases; J trimming: 5 bases; junction bases outside the gene matches: 6. The CDR3 loop spans 15 amino acids. Germline V lookup: CDR1 SNHLY, CDR2 FYNNEI. The CDR3 DNA reads TGTGCCAGCAGGCTAGCGGGGGGGCCGGGAGATACGCAGTATTTT. This codes for CASRLAGGPGDTQYF.

This rearrangement joins TRBV5-4 to TRBJ1-1; no reliable D call. CDR3 length: 18 amino acids. Between the trimmed V and J ends, which lost 7 bases and 3 bases, there was a span of 28 bases. CDR1 SGHNT and CDR2 YYREEE come from the germline V gene (reference sequence). The CDR3 here is CASSAPRGVSLRYTEAFF. The CDR3 DNA follows: TGTGCCAGCTCGGCCCCGCGAGGTGTTTCCTTGCGATACACTGAAGCTTTCTTT.

This clonotype was found a few times. The chain is built from TRBV10-3 and TRBJ2-7; D may be TRBD2 (6 bases). Trimming left V 8 bases short and J 1 base short, with 12 bases between. CDR1 is ENHRY and CDR2 is SYGVKD in the germline V gene. There are 13 residues in the CDR3. The CDR3 region has the DNA TGTGCCATCCGGGGGTCGTTATCCTACGAGCAGTACTTC. Protein: CAIRGSLSYEQYF.

This clonotype has just a few counts. J is TRBJ2-1 and V is TRBV27; D ambiguous. CDR1 is MNHEY, CDR2 SMNVEV, per germline (reference sequence). This CDR3 comprises 14 residues. V was shortened by 2 bases and J by 5 bases, with 10 bases between the two germline ends. The CDR3 protein is CASSLMSPNNEQFF. As DNA, the CDR3 is TGTGCCAGCAGTTTAATGTCCCCTAACAATGAGCAGTTCTTC.

This clonotype was observed many times. V and J are TRBV10-3 and TRBJ2-3, with D perhaps matching TRBD2 (6 bases). The CDR3 is made up of 15 amino acids. The germline CDR1 and CDR2 sequences are ENHRY and SYGVKD. Deletions cut 6 bases from V and 0 bases from J, with 13 bases between. CDR3 bases: TGTGCCATCAGAGTGGTGGCGGGAAGCACAGATACGCAGTATTTT. Protein: CAIRVVAGSTDTQYF.

This clonotype has a count of ten or more. The J gene is TRBJ1-3, the V gene TRBV7-2; D ambiguous. V was shortened by 2 bases and J by 4 bases, with 12 bases between the two germline ends. This CDR3 comprises 15 residues. CDR1 and CDR2 from the germline V gene are SGHTA and FQGNSA. This chain's CDR3 is CASSLILTIGNTIYF. The CDR3 nucleotides are TGTGCCAGCAGCTTAATCCTGACCATCGGAAACACCATATATTTT.

This clonotype was seen a few times. V and J are TRBV11-2 and TRBJ2-2; D gene uncertain. This CDR3 is built from 16 residues. V lost 1 base and J 7 bases, leaving 16 bases between the germline ends. Germline lookup yields CDR1 SGHAT and CDR2 FQNNGV. The CDR3 reads CASSLGSAGSNGELFF. In DNA, the CDR3 is TGTGCCAGCAGCTTAGGATCTGCTGGTAGTAACGGGGAGCTGTTTTTT.

This clonotype occurred a few times. The V and J genes are TRBV5-1 and TRBJ2-1, with D perhaps matching TRBD1 (6 bases). Trimming pared 2 bases from V and 6 bases from J, leaving 15 bases between. CDR1 SGHRS and CDR2 YFSETQ come from the germline V gene. The CDR3 is made up of 15 amino acids. The CDR3: CASSLQGRDINEQFF. For the CDR3, the DNA is TGCGCCAGCAGCTTACAGGGTAGGGACATCAATGAGCAGTTCTTC.

This clonotype was seen ten or more times. The junction departs from the called germline gene at one end, perhaps through a read error. V usage is TRBV7-8 and J usage is TRBJ2-3, with 9 bases matching TRBD2. The CDR3 extends over 14 amino acids. Germline CDR1 SGHVS, CDR2 FQNEAQ. For the CDR3, the DNA is TGTGCCAGCAGCCTAGCGGGGACCCCAGATACGCAGTATTTT. Amino acids: CASSLAGTPDTQYF.

This chain connects TRBV7-9 to TRBJ2-1; TRBD2 matches 9 bases. Germline V gives CDR1 SEHNR, CDR2 FQNEAQ (reference sequence). Losses at the gene ends were 5 bases for V and 9 bases for J; bases not matched to a gene: 11. There are 15 residues in the CDR3. CDR3 sequence (DNA): TGTGCCAGCAGCGCCCCCGGGACTAGCCGTGGTGAGCAGTTCTTC. Translated, it gives CASSAPGTSRGEQFF. Looking up the rest from reference TRBV7-9 and TRBJ2-1 gives the full variable domain: DTGVSQNPRHKITKRGQNVTFRCDPISEHNRLYWYRQTLGQGPEFLTYFQNEAQLEKSRLLSDRFSAERPKGSFSTLEIQRTEQGDSAMYLCASSAPGTSRGEQFFGPGTRLTVL.

This clonotype was counted only a few times. This chain links TRBV4-2 with TRBJ2-1; 12 bases match TRBD2. The junction had 17 bases not matched to a gene; V was cut back by 4 bases and J by 7 bases. The CDR3 is 19 residues long. Germline CDR1 reads LGHNA; CDR2 reads YNFKEQ. This chain's CDR3 is CASSLSGLAGSGKINEQFF. Written as DNA, the CDR3 is TGTGCCAGCAGCCTTTCCGGACTAGCGGGATCCGGAAAAATAAATGAGCAGTTCTTC.

This clonotype has more than one count but fewer than ten. The chain has TRBV7-3 and TRBJ1-4; the D gene is possibly TRBD1 (5 bases). The V end was cut by 0 bases, the J end by 2 bases, with 10 bases between. Germline V lookup: CDR1 SGHTA, CDR2 FQGTGA. The CDR3 totals 16 residues. The CDR3 loop is CASSLTGGATNEKLFF. DNA for the CDR3: TGTGCCAGCAGCTTAACCGGGGGTGCGACTAATGAAAAACTGTTTTTT.